The 21 T cell receptor beta chains given below trace back to one sample, sequenced in a study of Tregs in tolerant kidney transplant recipients. Libraries were prepared by immunoSEQ multiplex PCR; TCRdb keeps only in-frame clonotypes and omits some of them. The table records tens of thousands of clones, around 90% of them present only once. Specimen: CD8+ T cells from blood. Receptors originate from a human donor in good health.

The CDR3 DNA reads as TGTGCCAGCAGCTCCAAGACAGGGGCAGGCTATGGCTACACCTTC. It specifies CASSSKTGAGYGYTF. The chain uses TRBV7-2 and TRBJ1-2, with 8 bases fitting TRBD1. This CDR3 spans 15 amino acids. The V segment lost 4 bases and the J segment 4 bases; nucleotides outside the gene matches: 8. The germline gives CDR1 SGHTA, CDR2 FQGNSA.

The chain is built from TRBV30 and TRBJ1-1; D gene ambiguous. V was cut by 2 bases and J by 1 base, with 11 bases left in between. Germline lookup yields CDR1 GTSNPN and CDR2 SVGIG (reference sequence). This CDR3 contains 14 residues. This CDR3 is CAWSLMHSNTEAFF. CDR3 sequence (DNA): TGTGCCTGGAGTCTTATGCATTCGAACACTGAAGCTTTCTTT.

The rearrangement joins TRBV9 to TRBJ1-6, with D perhaps TRBD1 (6 bases). V gave up 2 bases and J gave up 0 bases, with 9 bases separating them. Per germline, CDR1 SGDLS and CDR2 YYNGEE. The CDR3 has 16 amino acids. For the CDR3, the DNA is TGTGCCAGCAGCGTCAGGGGCGACTCCTATAATTCACCCCTCCACTTT. The encoded protein is CASSVRGDSYNSPLHF.

This rearrangement joins TRBV9 to TRBJ1-1; 8 nucleotides align to TRBD1. CDR3 length equals 15 residues. Germline V gives CDR1 SGDLS, CDR2 YYNGEE. After removal of 3 bases from V and 6 bases from J, the junction contained 10 bases not matched to a gene. CDR3: CASSDRTGMESEAFF. The CDR3 DNA reads TGTGCCAGCAGCGATAGGACAGGGATGGAGTCTGAAGCTTTCTTT.

V and J are TRBV6-6 and TRBJ2-1; D call uncertain. This CDR3 has 16 residues. V shed 5 bases and J shed 0 bases, with 14 bases lying between them. Germline V gene sequence: CDR1 MNHNY, CDR2 SVGAGI (reference sequence). The CDR3 sequence: CASSNVFESSYNEQFF. For the CDR3, the DNA is TGTGCCAGCAGTAACGTTTTCGAAAGCTCCTACAATGAGCAGTTCTTC.

The genes are TRBV27 and TRBJ1-5; D call uncertain. The V and J ends lost 6 bases and 0 bases respectively, with 15 bases between them. The CDR3 consists of 16 residues. Germline CDR1 and CDR2: MNHEY and SMNVEV (reference sequence). The CDR3 nucleotides are TGTGCCAGCAGGATAGGGTCCGGGAATAGCAATCAGCCCCAGCATTTT. Translating gives CASRIGSGNSNQPQHF.

The chain has TRBV7-9 and TRBJ2-2; D might be TRBD1 (8 bases). This CDR3 contains 13 residues. Germline V gene sequence: CDR1 SEHNR, CDR2 FQNEAQ (reference sequence). The DNA for the CDR3 is TGTGCTCCGGACAGGGAGGGCACCGGGGAGCTGTTTTTT. This encodes CAPDREGTGELFF.

V usage is TRBV10-1 and J usage is TRBJ2-7; perhaps TRBD1 as D (5 bases). The CDR3 runs to 14 residues. V was shortened by 5 bases and J by 8 bases, with 19 bases between the two germline ends. The V gene's germline CDR1 is WNHNN and CDR2 SYGVQD (reference sequence). The CDR3 DNA reads as TGCGCCAGCAGTATGGCAGGAGAAGGGGTACAGCAGTACTTC. It is translated as CASSMAGEGVQQYF.

This sequence joins TRBV30 and TRBJ1-1; 8 nucleotides align to TRBD1. Germline assignment: CDR1 GTSNPN and CDR2 SVGIG (reference sequence). The ends lost 3 bases at V and 4 bases at J; junction bases unmatched: 7. The CDR3 is 14 residues long. The CDR3 sequence is CAWRTDRGFTEAFF. CDR3 sequence (DNA): TGTGCCTGGAGGACCGACAGGGGATTCACTGAAGCTTTCTTT.

The rearrangement joins TRBV6-1 to TRBJ2-7; D is perhaps TRBD1 (6 bases). Trimming removed 6 bases from V and 0 bases from J, with 12 bases in between. The CDR3 runs to 14 residues. Germline values: CDR1 MNHNS, CDR2 SASEGT. The CDR3 sequence is CASRKTGFSYEQYF. DNA for the CDR3: TGTGCCAGCAGAAAAACAGGGTTCTCCTACGAGCAGTACTTC.

This chain uses TRBV27 with TRBJ2-1; D remains unclear. This CDR3 is 11 amino acids long. Germline-derived CDR1 and CDR2 are MNHEY and SMNVEV (reference sequence). The V and J ends lost 5 bases and 8 bases respectively, with 7 bases between them. DNA of the CDR3: TGTGCCAGCAGTACCTCGGATGAGCAGTTCTTC. This codes for CASSTSDEQFF.

The chain recombines TRBV29-1 with TRBJ2-7, with D tentatively TRBD1 (6 bases). This CDR3 region has 13 residues. The V end lost 3 bases, the J end lost 0 bases, and 9 bases lay between the germline ends. Germline V gene sequence: CDR1 SQVTM, CDR2 ANQGSEA. CDR3 protein: CSVEDRLSYEQYF. Here the CDR3 DNA reads TGCAGCGTTGAGGACAGACTCTCCTACGAGCAGTACTTC.

V gene TRBV7-9 combines with J gene TRBJ2-7; D remains ambiguous. The germline V gene encodes CDR1 SEHNR and CDR2 FQNEAQ (reference sequence). CDR3 length: 15 residues. Trimming stripped 1 base from V and 0 bases from J, with 10 bases between. The CDR3 region has the DNA TGTGCCAGCAGCTTAGGCCAGATGAGCTCCTACGAGCAGTACTTC. Its translation: CASSLGQMSSYEQYF.

With respect to this clone: One end of the junction varies from germline; a read error may be responsible. The chain recombines TRBV7-7 with TRBJ2-1; 9 bases align to TRBD2. The germline V gene has CDR1 SSHAT and CDR2 FNYEAQ (reference sequence). The CDR3 totals 19 residues. The CDR3 DNA sequence: TGTGCTAGCAGCCCCTTGCCTAGCGGGGAGATAAGGACCTACAATGAGCAGTTCTTC. Its translation is CASSPLPSGEIRTYNEQFF. Full variable domain (missing parts from reference TRBV7-7 and TRBJ2-1): GAGVSQSPRYKVTKRGQDVTLRCDPISSHATLYWYQQALGQGPEFLTYFNYEAQPDKSGLPSDRFSAERPEGSISTLTIQRTEQRDSAMYRCASSPLPSGEIRTYNEQFFGPGTRLTVL.

The J gene is TRBJ2-3, the V gene TRBV19; D gene unclear. The CDR3 extends over 13 amino acids. Germline V lookup: CDR1 LNHDA, CDR2 SQIVND (reference sequence). Trimming removed 0 bases from V and 5 bases from J, with 6 bases in between. CDR3 sequence reads: CASSIDAEDTQYF. The CDR3 DNA sequence: TGTGCCAGTAGTATAGACGCGGAAGATACGCAGTATTTT.

This clone was found once. This chain uses TRBV29-1 with TRBJ2-1; possibly TRBD1 for D (5 bases). V dropped 1 base and J dropped 2 bases, with 12 bases sitting between them. The CDR3 is made up of 15 amino acids. In germline, CDR1 is SQVTM, CDR2 ANQGSEA. CDR3: CSVEGTGSPYNEQFF. The CDR3 DNA reads as TGCAGCGTTGAAGGTACAGGTTCACCCTACAATGAGCAGTTCTTC.

The V gene is TRBV7-2, the J gene TRBJ2-3; 8 bases are a match to TRBD2. Germline V lookup: CDR1 SGHTA, CDR2 FQGNSA. CDR3 size: 17 residues. J gave up 6 bases and V 1 base, and 12 bases lay outside the gene matches. The CDR3 reads CASSLDVREGPQDTQYF. CDR3 bases: TGTGCCAGCAGCTTAGACGTACGGGAGGGTCCCCAGGATACGCAGTATTTT.

The genes are TRBV7-6 and TRBJ2-3, with 12 positions matching TRBD2. The V gene's germline CDR1 is SGHVS and CDR2 FNYEAQ. The CDR3 consists of 15 residues. Trimming at V came to 2 bases and at J to 4 bases, leaving 1 base not matched to a gene. The CDR3 sequence: CASSLLAGGADTQYF. Written as DNA, the CDR3 is TGTGCCAGCAGCTTACTAGCGGGAGGGGCAGATACGCAGTATTTT.

The J gene is TRBJ1-5, the V gene TRBV5-6; TRBD1 might be the D (6 bases). Trimming stripped 5 bases from V and 0 bases from J, with 15 bases between. The CDR3 is made up of 16 amino acids. Per the germline V gene, CDR1 is SGHDT and CDR2 is YYEEEE. CDR3 in amino acids: CASSHRQEYSNQPQHF. CDR3 DNA: TGTGCCAGCAGTCATAGACAGGAATATAGCAATCAGCCCCAGCATTTT. Using reference TRBV5-6 and TRBJ1-5 for the parts outside the CDR3, the full variable domain is DAGVTQSPTHLIKTRGQQVTLRCSPKSGHDTVSWYQQALGQGPQFIFQYYEEEERQRGNFPDRFSGHQFPNYSSELNVNALLLGDSALYLCASSHRQEYSNQPQHFGDGTRLSIL.

The V and J genes are TRBV2 and TRBJ2-2; D possibly corresponds to TRBD2 (5 bases). From germline, CDR1 is SNHLY and CDR2 FYNNEI. V was pared by 1 base and J by 7 bases, with 13 bases between. CDR3 length: 15 amino acids. The CDR3 sequence: CASSEGWERGGELFF. CDR3 DNA sequence: TGTGCCAGCAGTGAAGGGTGGGAGCGCGGCGGGGAGCTGTTTTTT. The whole variable domain, remainder taken from reference TRBV2 and TRBJ2-2, is EPEVTQTPSHQVTQMGQEVILRCVPISNHLYFYWYRQILGQKVEFLVSFYNNEISEKSEIFDDQFSVERPDGSNFTLKIRSTKLEDSAMYFCASSEGWERGGELFFGEGSRLTVL.

The CDR3 spells CASSLGVSTEAFF. The CDR3 nucleotides are TGTGCCAGCAGCCTTGGGGTTAGCACTGAAGCTTTCTTT. The chain has TRBV27 and TRBJ1-1, with unresolved D. The CDR3 sequence is 13 residues long. Germline-derived CDR1 and CDR2 are MNHEY and SMNVEV (reference sequence). Trimming cost V 6 bases and J 4 bases, with 12 bases left between them.